This entry lists 12 T cell receptor beta chains sequenced from one sample in a study of vaccination effects on CD4 cells after COVID-19 (dated by TCRdb to the early 2020s). After about 9 days of culture, CD4+ T cells were isolated with the EasySep CD4+ T cell isolation kit. Each participant received two doses of an mRNA SARS-CoV-2 vaccine, either BNT162b2 or mRNA-1273. Receptor libraries were prepared by the immunoSEQ multiplex PCR assay. Held by TCRdb, this immuneACCESS table contains in-frame sequences only and omits some clones. Under half of the omission traces to an unresolved V gene where checked; the cause of the rest is unknown. The sample contains 47,000 or so clones, just over 70% of them found a single time. Around 7% of the sample comes from the top ten. For these receptors, no antigen is known. Sample: CD4+ T cells from PBMCs cultured without peptide, taken after COVID-19 vaccination. The receptor source for this set is a human donor who received a COVID-19 vaccine.

The chain carries TRBV6-6 and TRBJ2-7; 11 bases agree with TRBD1. The V and J ends lost 6 bases and 4 bases, in that order; junction bases with no gene match: 5. There are 14 residues in the CDR3. Germline V gene data show CDR1 as MNHNY and CDR2 as SVGAGI (reference sequence). CDR3 in DNA: TGTGCCAGCAGATGGGACAGGGGGTATTACGAGCAGTACTTC. Its translation is CASRWDRGYYEQYF.

The V gene is TRBV19, the J gene TRBJ2-6; a possible D gene is TRBD1 (6 bases). Deletions cut 5 bases from V and 0 bases from J, with 17 bases between. CDR3 length: 18 amino acids. The germline V gene has CDR1 LNHDA and CDR2 SQIVND (reference sequence). CDR3 nucleotide sequence: TGTGCCAGTAGTGACCCGGGACATCTCAGCTCTGGGGCCAACGTCCTGACTTTC. Translating gives CASSDPGHLSSGANVLTF.

The V gene is TRBV6-6, the J gene TRBJ1-5; D remains unclear. The CDR3 consists of 16 residues. The germline V gene has CDR1 MNHNY and CDR2 SVGAGI (reference sequence). V dropped 6 bases and J dropped 2 bases, with 17 bases sitting between them. The CDR3 protein is CASRDGGFEGNQPQHF. CDR3 coding DNA: TGTGCCAGCAGGGACGGAGGGTTCGAGGGCAATCAGCCCCAGCATTTT.

This clone was recorded once. The chain carries TRBV10-3 and TRBJ1-6; D call uncertain. The CDR3 has 16 amino acids. The ends were cut back, 0 bases at V and 0 bases at J, with 6 bases in the middle. Per germline, CDR1 ENHRY and CDR2 SYGVKD. The CDR3 region is CAISESASSYNSPLHF. The CDR3 DNA is TGTGCCATCAGTGAGTCGGCGAGCTCCTATAATTCACCCCTCCACTTT.

This clone was picked up a small number of times. The chain joins TRBV7-2 to TRBJ2-5; D call uncertain. V was clipped by 0 bases and J by 2 bases, with 4 bases between them. Germline V gene data show CDR1 as SGHTA and CDR2 as FQGNSA. The CDR3 is 13 amino acids. CDR3: CASSLAEQETQYF. In nucleotides, the CDR3 is TGTGCCAGCAGCTTAGCCGAACAAGAGACCCAGTACTTC. Variable domain in full (rest from reference TRBV7-2 and TRBJ2-5): GAGVSQSPSNKVTEKGKDVELRCDPISGHTALYWYRQSLGQGLEFLIYFQGNSAPDKSGLPSDRFSAERTGGSVSTLTIQRTQQEDSAVYLCASSLAEQETQYFGPGTRLLVL.

The chain couples TRBV2 to TRBJ1-4; perhaps TRBD1 as D (5 bases). The CDR3 extends over 13 amino acids. Trimming took 7 bases from V and 8 from J, leaving 14 bases between them. The germline V gene encodes CDR1 SNHLY and CDR2 FYNNEI. As DNA, the CDR3 is TGTGCCAGCACCGCGATTCGACAGGAAAAACTGTTTTTT. Translating it yields CASTAIRQEKLFF.

The chain couples TRBV19 to TRBJ2-7; TRBD1 might be the D (5 bases). Trimming pared 3 bases from V and 3 bases from J, leaving 9 bases between. Germline values: CDR1 LNHDA, CDR2 SQIVND (reference sequence). This CDR3 is 13 amino acids long. The CDR3 region is CASSIQGNYEQYF. The CDR3 coding sequence is TGTGCCAGTAGTATTCAGGGAAACTACGAGCAGTACTTC.

Regarding this clone: Other DNA sequences from this sample encode an identical CDR3 as well. The rearrangement links TRBV5-1 to TRBJ1-2; a weak D match, TRBD1 (6 bases). The CDR3 extends over 13 amino acids. Germline lookup yields CDR1 SGHRS and CDR2 YFSETQ. Trimming removed 4 bases at V and 5 bases at J, with 12 bases between. The DNA for the CDR3 is TGCGCCAGCAGCGAACAGGGAGCATATGGCTACACCTTC. It is translated as CASSEQGAYGYTF.

The genes are TRBV12-3 or TRBV12-4 and TRBJ2-7, with a possible D match to TRBD1 (5 bases). V was pared by 2 bases and J by 5 bases, with 10 bases between. This CDR3 has 13 residues. CDR3 coding DNA: TGTGCCAGCAGTTTATATGGCAGGGACGAGCAGTACTTC. Protein product: CASSLYGRDEQYF.

The chain has TRBV5-1 and TRBJ2-1; 8 bases are shared with TRBD1. The CDR3 is 15 residues long. Losses at the gene ends were 4 bases for V and 3 bases for J; bases not matched to a gene: 6. The V gene's germline CDR1 is SGHRS and CDR2 YFSETQ. The CDR3 DNA reads TGCGCCAGCAGCCAAGGGACAGGTAACTACAATGAGCAGTTCTTC. It specifies CASSQGTGNYNEQFF.

The rearrangement links TRBV18 to TRBJ2-5, with 12 bases that match TRBD2. In germline, CDR1 is KGHSH, CDR2 LQKENI. The CDR3 totals 16 residues. After removal of 3 bases from V and 5 bases from J, the junction contained 7 bases not matched to a gene. CDR3 nucleotide sequence: TGTGCCAGCTCACCCCGACTAGCGGGAGAGGGGGAGACCCAGTACTTC. Protein sequence: CASSPRLAGEGETQYF.

The chain couples TRBV5-1 to TRBJ2-3, with 9 bases aligning to TRBD2. This CDR3 spans 17 amino acids. Germline V gene sequence: CDR1 SGHRS, CDR2 YFSETQ. With 0 bases clipped from V and 0 bases from J, the junction kept 5 bases outside the gene matches. CDR3 loop: CASSLGAGGPSTDTQYF. The CDR3 region has the DNA TGCGCCAGCAGCTTGGGAGCGGGGGGCCCAAGCACAGATACGCAGTATTTT.